A single T cell receptor beta chain is shown here with its context. The data are from a study of spatial heterogeneity in lung cancer. TCRdb re-derived calls from the 5' RACE reads in MiXCR, one entry per CDR3 protein. The sample holds fewer than 45,000 distinct CDR3 sequences, 10% to 13% seen once. The CDR3 runs 18 residues. The germline V gene has CDR1 SGHRS and CDR2 YFSETQ. Trimming took 0 bases from V and 0 from J; bases not matched to a gene: 7. Noted time point: blood at routine non-recurrence follow-up after resection. The TCR was taken from a female donor with early-stage non-small cell lung cancer. Here the sequenced sample was PBMCs, taken at follow-up. The V and J genes are TRBV5-1 and TRBJ2-2; 8 nucleotides line up with TRBD2. The CDR3 coding sequence is TGCGCCAGCAGCTTGGGACTAGCGCGCAATTCGAACACCGGGGAGCTGTTTTTT. Translation: CASSLGLARNSNTGELFF.